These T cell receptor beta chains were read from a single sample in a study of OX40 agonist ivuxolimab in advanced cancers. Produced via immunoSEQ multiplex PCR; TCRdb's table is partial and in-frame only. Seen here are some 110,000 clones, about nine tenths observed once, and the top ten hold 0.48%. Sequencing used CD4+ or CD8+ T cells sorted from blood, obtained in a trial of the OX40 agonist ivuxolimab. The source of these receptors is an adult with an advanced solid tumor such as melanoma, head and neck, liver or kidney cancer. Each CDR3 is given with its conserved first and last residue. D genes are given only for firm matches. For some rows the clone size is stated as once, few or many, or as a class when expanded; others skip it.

CASGGAGEKLFF,TGTGCCAGCGGGGGGGCTGGTGAAAAACTGTTTTTT,.,TRBV6-1,12,.,TRBJ1-4
CASSLQGVNGNTIYF,TGTGCCAGCAGTTTACAGGGGGTGAATGGAAACACCATATATTTT,TRBD1,TRBV6-5,15,.,TRBJ1-3
CSARQGTEAFF,TGCAGCGCCCGGCAAGGCACTGAAGCTTTCTTT,.,TRBV29-1,11,.,TRBJ1-1
CAISESNRGPDTQYF,TGTGCCATCAGTGAGTCGAACAGGGGACCCGATACGCAGTATTTT,TRBD1,TRBV10-3,15,.,TRBJ2-3
CASSPQKGAATDTQYF,TGCGCCAGCAGCCCCCAAAAAGGAGCGGCCACAGATACGCAGTATTTT,.,TRBV5-1,16,.,TRBJ2-3
CASTPGQSYEQYF,TGTGCCAGCACACCGGGACAGAGCTACGAGCAGTACTTC,TRBD1,TRBV6-1,13,.,TRBJ2-7
CAWSGSNQPQHF,TGTGCCTGGAGTGGGAGCAATCAGCCCCAGCATTTT,.,TRBV30,12,.,TRBJ1-5
CASSPGGANEKLFF,TGTGCCAGCAGCCCGGGTGGGGCTAATGAAAAACTGTTTTTT,.,TRBV4-2,14,.,TRBJ1-4
CASSLEGHQPQHF,TGTGCCAGCAGCTTAGAAGGGCACCAGCCCCAGCATTTT,.,TRBV7-9,13,.,TRBJ1-5
CASSEAGWNTEAFF,TGTGCCAGCAGTGAGGCAGGGTGGAACACTGAAGCTTTCTTT,.,TRBV2,14,.,TRBJ1-1
CSISFATDTQYF,TGTTCCATAAGCTTCGCCACAGATACGCAGTATTTT,.,TRBV6-6,12,.,TRBJ2-3
CASSLGPMNTEAFF,TGTGCCAGCAGCTTGGGACCGATGAACACTGAAGCTTTCTTT,.,TRBV7-8,14,.,TRBJ1-1
CASSFPGQQTNEQYF,TGTGCCAGCAGCTTTCCGGGACAGCAGACCAACGAGCAGTACTTC,TRBD1,TRBV5-4,15,.,TRBJ2-7
CASSADGRRGGPNSPLHF,TGTGCCAGTAGTGCCGATGGCAGACGAGGGGGGCCTAATTCACCCCTCCACTTT,.,TRBV19,18,.,TRBJ1-6
CASSVDRGDQPQHF,TGTGCCAGTAGTGTGGACAGGGGGGATCAGCCCCAGCATTTT,TRBD1,TRBV19,14,.,TRBJ1-5
CASSLELAGAETQYF,TGTGCCAGCAGCTTGGAACTAGCGGGGGCAGAGACCCAGTACTTC,TRBD2,TRBV5-4,15,.,TRBJ2-5
CASSGHRDRGRIGKTGELFF,TGTGCCAGCAGCGGGCACCGGGACAGGGGGCGCATCGGGAAAACCGGGGAGCTGTTTTTT,TRBD1,TRBV9,20,.,TRBJ2-2
CASSYGQGQETQYF,TGTGCCAGCAGTTACGGACAGGGCCAAGAGACCCAGTACTTC,TRBD1,TRBV6-6,14,.,TRBJ2-5
CASSAEETQYF,TGTGCCAGCAGCGCGGAAGAGACCCAGTACTTC,.,TRBV7-2,11,few,TRBJ2-5
CASSPGLYEQYF,TGTGCCAGCTCACCCGGACTCTACGAGCAGTACTTC,.,TRBV18,12,.,TRBJ2-7
CASLGGRNTIYF,TGTGCCAGCCTGGGAGGGAGAAACACCATATATTTT,.,TRBV28,12,.,TRBJ1-3
CASFTSGTGSREQYF,TGTGCCAGCTTCACATCGGGGACAGGGTCTCGGGAGCAGTACTTC,TRBD1,TRBV28,15,few,TRBJ2-7
CASSAGGLSSYNEQFF,TGTGCCAGCAGCGCCGGGGGCCTTAGCTCCTACAATGAGCAGTTCTTC,.,TRBV5-4,16,few,TRBJ2-1
CASSHPSGANEQFF,TGTGCCAGCAGCCACCCTAGCGGGGCCAATGAGCAGTTCTTC,TRBD2,TRBV4-2,14,.,TRBJ2-1
CASSRTEANYGYTF,TGTGCCAGCAGCCGGACAGAAGCTAACTATGGCTACACCTTC,.,TRBV27,14,.,TRBJ1-2
CASSSGGPNTGELFF,TGTGCCAGCAGCAGTGGGGGGCCGAACACCGGGGAGCTGTTTTTT,.,TRBV7-3,15,.,TRBJ2-2
CSAPENTEAFF,TGCAGTGCCCCAGAGAACACTGAAGCTTTCTTT,.,TRBV20-1,11,.,TRBJ1-1
CASSLQLNTEAFF,TGTGCCAGCAGCTTACAGCTGAACACTGAAGCTTTCTTT,.,TRBV11-2,13,.,TRBJ1-1